A selection of T cell receptor beta chains follows, all from one sample in a study of OX40 agonist ivuxolimab in advanced cancers. Measured with immunoSEQ multiplex PCR; TCRdb has only the in-frame clones, and not every one. Among under 50,000 clones listed, 88% were seen once. Here the sequenced sample was CD4+ or CD8+ T cells sorted from blood, taken in a trial of the OX40 agonist ivuxolimab. These receptors were obtained from an adult with an advanced solid tumor such as melanoma, head and neck, liver or kidney cancer. Each CDR3 is given with its conserved first and last residue. Fields, in order: V gene, J gene, CDR3 length, CDR3 protein.

>TRBV5-6|TRBJ2-5|16
CASSRNWGQIGETQYF
>TRBV7-6|TRBJ2-3|15
CASSEMGISTDTQYF
>TRBV5-1|TRBJ2-2|17
CASRADRWGLNTGELFF
>TRBV28|TRBJ2-7|15
CASSPPRQGSHEQYF
>TRBV7-3|TRBJ1-1|13
CASSPGVVTEAFF
>TRBV28|TRBJ2-7|16
CASRRGKGTSSYEQYF
>TRBV9|TRBJ2-7|17
CASSVGPDDRGHGEQYF
>TRBV14|TRBJ1-2|15
CASSQVAGGNYGYTF
>TRBV7-2|TRBJ2-3|15
CASSLDGVGTDTQYF
>TRBV19|TRBJ2-1|15
CASRRTSGVDNEQFF
>TRBV11-2|TRBJ2-2|16
CASSKRTGANTGELFF
>TRBV30|TRBJ2-6|13
CAWKASGANVLTF
>TRBV7-9|TRBJ2-5|15
CASSFPLAGQETQYF
>TRBV5-1|TRBJ2-6|15
CASSLGYSGANVLTF
>TRBV4-3|TRBJ1-4|15
CASSSRPGENEKLFF
>TRBV5-4|TRBJ1-6|16
CASSLDGAAYNSPLHF
>TRBV5-1|TRBJ1-4|13
CASRGQENEKLFF
>TRBV7-3|TRBJ2-3|16
CASRPTGTSSTDTQYF
>TRBV9|TRBJ2-2|17
CASSPPGIASNTGELFF
>TRBV7-8|TRBJ2-1|18
CASSLRLGGTGGLNEQFF
>TRBV6-5|TRBJ2-3|15
CASSRTSGRWDTQYF
>TRBV6-5|TRBJ1-1|15
CASSYADRRNTEAFF
>TRBV5-4|TRBJ2-1|15
CASRPGTSGGNEQFF
>TRBV27|TRBJ1-1|16
CASSSLIRGTYAEAFF
>TRBV27|TRBJ2-1|16
CASSLLGTSSYNEQFF
>TRBV11-2|TRBJ1-2|14
CASSPLGGRYGYTF
>TRBV5-1|TRBJ2-2|15
CASSLAGTNTGELFF
>TRBV30|TRBJ1-3|16
CAWSPRRAISGNTIYF
>TRBV6-1|TRBJ2-2|14
CAASRQANTGELFF
>TRBV5-1|TRBJ2-4|13
CASSLGTGSVQYF
>TRBV20-1|TRBJ2-1|10
CSARLNEQFF
>TRBV5-6|TRBJ2-3|15
CASSPRLAGSGTQYF
>TRBV19|TRBJ2-3|14
CASRGVYGTDTQYF
>TRBV18|TRBJ2-2|14
CASSPSEVTGELFF
>TRBV4-3|TRBJ1-6|15
CASSQGGRSSSPLHF
>TRBV4-3|TRBJ2-5|16
CASSQSYGRGLETQYF
>TRBV10-1|TRBJ2-2|13
CASSEVTVGELFF
>TRBV6-6|TRBJ2-7|15
CASSYAVGGAYEQYF
>TRBV28|TRBJ1-2|11
CASSSGYGYTF
>TRBV6-6|TRBJ2-2|15
CASSTWDRGSGELFF
>TRBV7-9|TRBJ1-1|12
CASSTSGTQAFF
>TRBV5-1|TRBJ2-7|12
CASSLSGDEQYF
>TRBV19|TRBJ2-5|16
CASSPRGGRGGETQYF
>TRBV15|TRBJ1-1|14
CATSRDKANTEAFF
>TRBV28|TRBJ2-5|13
CASSPDPFETQYF
>TRBV14|TRBJ2-7|15
CASSPKVAGTYEQYF
>TRBV27|TRBJ2-3|15
CASSLWASGTDTQYF
>TRBV5-6|TRBJ1-3|16
CASSLMGQGSGNTIYF
>TRBV5-4|TRBJ2-3|14
CASSGHTSTDTQYF
>TRBV14|TRBJ2-7|15
CASSQARTPSYEQYF
>TRBV27|TRBJ2-2|14
CASRTSGSSGELFF